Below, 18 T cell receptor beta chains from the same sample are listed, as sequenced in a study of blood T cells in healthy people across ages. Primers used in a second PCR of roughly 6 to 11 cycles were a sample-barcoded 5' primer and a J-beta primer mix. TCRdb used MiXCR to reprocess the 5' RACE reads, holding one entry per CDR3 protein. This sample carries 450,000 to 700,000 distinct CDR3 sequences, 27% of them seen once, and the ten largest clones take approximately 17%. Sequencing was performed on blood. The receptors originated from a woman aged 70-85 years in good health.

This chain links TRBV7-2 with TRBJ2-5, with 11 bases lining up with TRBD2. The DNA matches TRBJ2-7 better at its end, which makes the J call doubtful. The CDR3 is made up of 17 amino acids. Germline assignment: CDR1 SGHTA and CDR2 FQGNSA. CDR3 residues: CASSAQQLAGVSYEQYF. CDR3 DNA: TGTGCCAGCAGCGCCCAACAACTAGCGGGGGTTTCCTACGAGCAGTACTTC.

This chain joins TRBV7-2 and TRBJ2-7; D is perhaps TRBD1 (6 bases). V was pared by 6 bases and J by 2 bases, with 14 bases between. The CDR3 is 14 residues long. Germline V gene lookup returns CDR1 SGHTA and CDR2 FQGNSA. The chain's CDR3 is CASSWTQGAYEQYF. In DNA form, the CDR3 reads TGTGCCAGCAGTTGGACACAGGGAGCCTACGAGCAGTACTTC.

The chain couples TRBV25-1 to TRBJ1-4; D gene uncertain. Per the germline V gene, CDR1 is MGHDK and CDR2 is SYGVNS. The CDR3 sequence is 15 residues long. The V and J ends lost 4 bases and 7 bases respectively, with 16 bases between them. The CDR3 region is CASSGRGRLGEKLFF. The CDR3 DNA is TGTGCCAGCAGTGGGCGGGGTCGCTTGGGTGAAAAACTGTTTTTT.

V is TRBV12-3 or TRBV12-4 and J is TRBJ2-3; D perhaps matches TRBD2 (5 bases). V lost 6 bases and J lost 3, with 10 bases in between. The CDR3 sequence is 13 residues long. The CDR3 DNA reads TGTGCCAGCAGGAGGGAGTTGACAGATACGCAGTATTTT. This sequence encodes CASRRELTDTQYF.

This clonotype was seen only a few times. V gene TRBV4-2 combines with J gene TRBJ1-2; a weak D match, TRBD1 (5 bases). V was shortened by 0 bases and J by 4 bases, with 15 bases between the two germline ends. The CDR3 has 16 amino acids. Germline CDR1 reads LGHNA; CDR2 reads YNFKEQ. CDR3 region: CASSQDDGREAYGYTF. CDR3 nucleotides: TGTGCCAGCAGCCAAGATGACGGCAGGGAAGCCTATGGCTACACCTTC.

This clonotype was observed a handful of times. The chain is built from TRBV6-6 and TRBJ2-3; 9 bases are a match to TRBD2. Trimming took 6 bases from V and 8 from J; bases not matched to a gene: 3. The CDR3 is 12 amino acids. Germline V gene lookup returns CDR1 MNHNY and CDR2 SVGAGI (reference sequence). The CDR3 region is CASSIAGATQYF. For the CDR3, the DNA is TGTGCCAGCAGCATAGCGGGGGCTACGCAGTATTTT.

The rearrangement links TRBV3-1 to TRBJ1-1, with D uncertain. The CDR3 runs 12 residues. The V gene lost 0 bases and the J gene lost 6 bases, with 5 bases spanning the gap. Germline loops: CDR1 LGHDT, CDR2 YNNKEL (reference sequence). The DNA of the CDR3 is TGTGCCAGCAGCCAAGATTGGGCTGAAGCTTTCTTT. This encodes CASSQDWAEAFF.

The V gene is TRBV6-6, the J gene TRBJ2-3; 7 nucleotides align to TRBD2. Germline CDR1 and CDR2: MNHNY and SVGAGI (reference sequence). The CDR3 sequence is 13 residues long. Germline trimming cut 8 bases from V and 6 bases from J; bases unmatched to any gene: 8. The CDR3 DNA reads TGTGCCAGCGTCCCGCGGGGGACGGATACGCAGTATTTT. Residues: CASVPRGTDTQYF.

CDR3: CASRTSGKSSYEQYF. CDR3 bases: TGTGCCAGCCGGACTAGCGGGAAAAGCTCCTACGAGCAGTACTTC. The chain uses TRBV2 and TRBJ2-7; 12 bases match TRBD2. After removal of 8 bases from V and 0 bases from J, the junction contained 5 bases not matched to a gene. CDR3 size: 15 residues. Germline V gives CDR1 SNHLY, CDR2 FYNNEI.

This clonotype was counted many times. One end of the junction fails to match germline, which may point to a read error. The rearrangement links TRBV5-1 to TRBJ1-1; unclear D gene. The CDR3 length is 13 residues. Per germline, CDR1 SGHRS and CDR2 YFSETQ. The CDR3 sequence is CASSLALNTEAFF. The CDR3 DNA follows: TGTGCCAGCAGCTTGGCTTTGAACACTGAAGCTTTCTTT.

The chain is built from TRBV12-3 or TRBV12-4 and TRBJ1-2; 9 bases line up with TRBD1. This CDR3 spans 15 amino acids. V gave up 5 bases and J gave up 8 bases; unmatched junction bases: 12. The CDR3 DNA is TGTGCCAGCAGTCCTCGAAACAGGGGGCTCGGGGGCTACACCTTC. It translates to CASSPRNRGLGGYTF.

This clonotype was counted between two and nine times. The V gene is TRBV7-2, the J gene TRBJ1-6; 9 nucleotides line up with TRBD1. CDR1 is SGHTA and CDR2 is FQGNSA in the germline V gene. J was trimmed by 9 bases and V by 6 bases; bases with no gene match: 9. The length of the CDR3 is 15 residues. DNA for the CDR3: TGTGCCAGCAGTAAACAGGGGGCCAAAAGTTCACCCCTCCACTTT. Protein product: CASSKQGAKSSPLHF.

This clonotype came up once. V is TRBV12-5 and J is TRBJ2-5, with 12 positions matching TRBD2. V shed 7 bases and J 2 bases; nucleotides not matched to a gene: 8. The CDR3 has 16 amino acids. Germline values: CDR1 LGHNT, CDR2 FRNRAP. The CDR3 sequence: CASARGLAGGQETQYF. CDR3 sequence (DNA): TGTGCTAGTGCCCGAGGCCTAGCGGGGGGGCAAGAGACCCAGTACTTC.

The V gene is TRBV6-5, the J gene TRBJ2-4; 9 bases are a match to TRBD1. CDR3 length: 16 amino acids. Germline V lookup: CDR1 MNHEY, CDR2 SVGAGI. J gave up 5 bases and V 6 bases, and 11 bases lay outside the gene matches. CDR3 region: CASRPFPGQGENIQYF. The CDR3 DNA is TGTGCCAGCAGACCATTCCCGGGACAGGGCGAAAACATTCAGTACTTC.

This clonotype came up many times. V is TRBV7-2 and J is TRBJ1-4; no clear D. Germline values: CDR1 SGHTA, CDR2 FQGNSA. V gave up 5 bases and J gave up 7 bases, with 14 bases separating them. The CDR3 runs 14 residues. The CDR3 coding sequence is TGTGCCAGCAGCCCTATCCTAGGTAGTGAAAAACTGTTTTTT. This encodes CASSPILGSEKLFF.

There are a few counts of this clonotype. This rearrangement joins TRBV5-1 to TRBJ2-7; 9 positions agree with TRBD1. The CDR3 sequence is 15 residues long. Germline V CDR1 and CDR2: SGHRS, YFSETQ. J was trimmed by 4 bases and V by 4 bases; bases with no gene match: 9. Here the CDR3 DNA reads TGCGCCAGCAGCCTCAACAGGGGGCGAGGATACGAGCAGTACTTC. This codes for CASSLNRGRGYEQYF.

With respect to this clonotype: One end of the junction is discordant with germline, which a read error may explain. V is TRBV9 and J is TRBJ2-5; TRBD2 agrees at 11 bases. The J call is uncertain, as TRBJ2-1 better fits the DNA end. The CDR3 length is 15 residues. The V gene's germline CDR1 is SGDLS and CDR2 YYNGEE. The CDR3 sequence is CAGSVSGGAGNEQFF. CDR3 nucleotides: TGTGCCGGCAGCGTTAGCGGGGGGGCAGGAAATGAGCAGTTCTTC.

CDR3: CSANRQGSREQYF. The CDR3 region has the DNA TGCAGTGCTAACCGACAGGGTTCGAGGGAGCAGTACTTC. V and J are TRBV20-1 and TRBJ2-5, with 7 bases identical to TRBD1. The V segment lost 4 bases and the J segment 11 bases; nucleotides outside the gene matches: 13. The CDR3 has 13 residues. Germline V gene lookup returns CDR1 DFQATT and CDR2 SNEGSKA (reference sequence).